Presented here are 27 T cell receptor beta chains from one specimen sequenced in a study of glioma-infiltrating T cells. Using RNA template, CDR3s of TCR alpha and beta were amplified with iRepertoire arm-PCR. TCRdb passed the multiplex PCR reads through MiXCR, listing each CDR3 protein once. The repertoire includes about 410,000 distinct CDR3 sequences, around 38% of them detected once, and more than 10% sits in the top ten. Sequences were obtained from glioma tissue, nonneoplastic brain tissue, or PBMCs (not recorded which). These TCRs come from a human donor with low-grade glioma or glioblastoma, undergoing nonglioma brain surgery, or in good health (not recorded which).

This clonotype has only a few counts. The J gene is TRBJ2-2, the V gene TRBV4-1; the match to TRBD2 covers 7 bases. Germline assignment: CDR1 MGHRA and CDR2 YSYEKL. The CDR3 loop spans 16 amino acids. With V trimmed by 4 bases and J by 6 bases, 11 bases remained unmatched. CDR3 in amino acids: CASSPYGLVMAGELFF. In DNA, the CDR3 is TGCGCCAGCAGCCCATATGGACTAGTAATGGCCGGGGAGCTGTTTTTT.

The chain recombines TRBV6-1 with TRBJ2-3, with D unclear. Germline assignment: CDR1 MNHNS and CDR2 SASEGT. CDR3 length: 12 amino acids. V lost 6 bases and J 1 base, leaving 5 bases between the germline ends. This CDR3 reads CASRKGTDTQYF. CDR3 nucleotides: TGTGCCAGCAGGAAAGGCACAGATACGCAGTATTTT.

The V and J genes are TRBV5-4 and TRBJ2-3; 7 bases fit TRBD2. Germline V gene sequence: CDR1 SGHNT, CDR2 YYREEE (reference sequence). This CDR3 contains 16 residues. J was trimmed by 4 bases and V by 0 bases; bases with no gene match: 8. CDR3 nucleotides: TGTGCCAGCAGCTTGGGGCTAGCGGTCAGCGCAGATACGCAGTATTTT. Its protein is CASSLGLAVSADTQYF. Drawing the rest from reference TRBV5-4 and TRBJ2-3, the complete variable domain is ETGVTQSPTHLIKTRGQQVTLRCSSQSGHNTVSWYQQALGQGPQFIFQYYREEENGRGNFPPRFSGLQFPNYSSELNVNALELDDSALYLCASSLGLAVSADTQYFGPGTRLTVL.

About this clonotype itself: Possible read error: a much larger clone is one base away. This chain uses TRBV28 with TRBJ2-1; 8 positions agree with TRBD2. This CDR3 comprises 16 residues. Germline-derived CDR1 and CDR2 are MDHEN and SYDVKM. CDR3: CASSKSGGRHYNEHFF. CDR3 bases: TGTGCCAGCAGTAAATCAGGCGGGAGGCACTACAATGAGCACTTCTTC.

As for this clonotype: A read error may be the cause here, since a much bigger clone is one base away. This chain uses TRBV7-9 with TRBJ2-3; D gene uncertain. The CDR3 covers 14 residues. Germline V CDR1 and CDR2: SEHNR, FQNEAQ (reference sequence). V shed 8 bases and J shed 3 bases, with 15 bases lying between them. CDR3 loop: CASAQGPGTDTQYF. The CDR3 region has the DNA TGTGCCAGCGCGCAAGGACCAGGAACAGATACGCAGTATTTT.

The V gene is TRBV7-2, the J gene TRBJ1-6; TRBD1 is a possible D gene (6 bases). CDR1 and CDR2 from the germline V gene are SGHTA and FQGNSA. Trimming removed 5 bases from V and 10 bases from J, with 9 bases in between. The CDR3 runs to 12 residues. The CDR3 DNA reads TGTGCCAGCAGCACCAGGGGATCACCCCTCCACTTT. This translates into CASSTRGSPLHF.

This clonotype turned up a few times. V usage is TRBV20-1 and J usage is TRBJ2-7, with a tentative D call TRBD1 (5 bases). Deletions cut 4 bases from V and 5 bases from J, with 15 bases between. CDR1 is DFQATT, CDR2 SNEGSKA, per germline (reference sequence). The CDR3 contains 13 residues. CDR3 bases: TGCAGTGCTATGGACAACAGAATTAACGAGCAGTACTTC. Translating it yields CSAMDNRINEQYF.

With regard to this clonotype: Possible read error: a much larger clone is one base away. Since no conserved phenylalanine or tryptophan closes the CDR3, a read error is the likely cause. The CDR3, as DNA: TGTGCCAGCACGGGAAGGCACAATCAGCCCCAGCATCTT. Its protein product is CASTGRHNQPQHL. V usage is TRBV28 and J usage is TRBJ1-5; D gene unclear. CDR3 size: 13 residues. The V gene's germline CDR1 is MDHEN and CDR2 SYDVKM. V was trimmed by 7 bases and J by 3 bases, leaving 10 bases between them.

This clonotype was seen only a few times. The V gene is TRBV4-2, the J gene TRBJ1-5, with D hard to call. The V gene's germline CDR1 is LGHNA and CDR2 YNFKEQ. The length of the CDR3 is 13 residues. Trimming left V 0 bases short and J 3 bases short, with 3 bases between. For the CDR3, the DNA is TGTGCCAGCAGCCAAGATAACAATCAGCCCCAGCATTTT. Protein product: CASSQDNNQPQHF.

Remarks on this clonotype: With a much larger clone just one base away, this may be a read error. The rearrangement joins TRBV28 to TRBJ1-2; TRBD1 might be the D (6 bases). CDR3 length: 12 residues. Germline V CDR1 and CDR2: MDHEN, SYDVKM. The CDR3 DNA reads as TGTGCCAGCAGGGTAACAGGGTATGGCTACAGCTTC. Amino acids: CASRVTGYGYSF.

This clonotype has only a few counts. The V gene is TRBV12-3 or TRBV12-4, the J gene TRBJ2-1; 9 bases align to TRBD1. The CDR3 is 15 amino acids. V lost 6 bases and J lost 10; bases outside the gene matches: 13. CDR3 sequence (DNA): TGTGCCAGCAGCCACCGGGACAGGGCCCTCAGGGAGCAGTTCTTC. Translating it yields CASSHRDRALREQFF.

Remarks on this clonotype: A much bigger clone sits one base away, suggesting this may be a read error. No conserved phenylalanine or tryptophan ends this CDR3, so it is likely a read error. The chain couples TRBV15 to TRBJ2-7, with a possible D match to TRBD1 (6 bases). The CDR3 is 17 amino acids. The ends were cut back, 0 bases at V and 3 bases at J, with 18 bases in the middle. Germline assignment: CDR1 LNHNV and CDR2 YYDKDF (reference sequence). The CDR3 region has the DNA TGTGCCACCAGCAGAGACGGCAGGGACAATCCCATCTACGAGCAGTACTCC. It is translated as CATSRDGRDNPIYEQYS.

This clonotype was recorded only once. Here the CDR3 reads CASSSQKGTGGYTF. CDR3 nucleotide sequence: TGTGCCAGCAGCTCGCAGAAAGGGACGGGCGGCTACACCTTC. The chain employs TRBV7-6 and TRBJ1-2, with D tentatively TRBD1 (5 bases). The V gene's germline CDR1 is SGHVS and CDR2 FNYEAQ. Trimming pared 4 bases from V and 8 bases from J, leaving 17 bases between. This CDR3 is built from 14 residues.

On this clonotype itself: The junction departs from germline at one end; a sequencing error may be responsible. The chain carries TRBV7-2 and TRBJ2-7; D ambiguous. The CDR3 extends over 18 amino acids. Germline CDR1 SGHTA, CDR2 FQGNSA. For the CDR3, the DNA is TGTGCCAGCAGCTTAAGCCCGTCCGGGCAGCACTATTTTTACGAGCAGTATTTC. It is translated as CASSLSPSGQHYFYEQYF.

This clonotype was detected ten times or more. V is TRBV20-1 and J is TRBJ1-5; D is ambiguous. Trimming pared 4 bases from V and 5 bases from J, leaving 12 bases between. The length of the CDR3 is 13 residues. Germline V CDR1 and CDR2: DFQATT, SNEGSKA (reference sequence). The CDR3 is CSAKKGFDQPQHF. The CDR3 nucleotides are TGCAGTGCTAAAAAGGGTTTCGATCAGCCCCAGCATTTT.

V usage is TRBV28 and J usage is TRBJ2-7; perhaps TRBD2 as D (5 bases). The germline V and J ends were trimmed by 6 bases and 6 bases, with 15 bases remaining between them. This CDR3 is 13 amino acids long. Germline CDR1 and CDR2: MDHEN and SYDVKM. For the CDR3, the DNA is TGTGCCAGCAGACTAGGTTGGGCAGGCGAGCAGTACTTC. Its translation: CASRLGWAGEQYF.

For this clonotype: This may be a read error: a much more frequent sequence differs by one nucleotide. This rearrangement joins TRBV20-1 to TRBJ1-6; weak D call: TRBD1 (5 bases). The CDR3 runs 14 residues. Germline CDR1 reads DFQATT; CDR2 reads SNEGSKA (reference sequence). CDR3 region: CSAHEGTVNSPLYF. The CDR3 nucleotides are TGCAGTGCTCACGAGGGGACGGTGAATTCACCCCTCTACTTT.

This clonotype was seen only a few times. The chain uses TRBV19 and TRBJ2-7; unclear D gene. This CDR3 is 13 amino acids long. Trimming removed 3 bases from V and 0 bases from J, with 6 bases in between. Germline lookup yields CDR1 LNHDA and CDR2 SQIVND (reference sequence). The CDR3 region is CASSMENSYEQYF. The CDR3 bases are TGTGCCAGTAGTATGGAAAACTCCTACGAGCAGTACTTC.

With respect to this clonotype: This may be a read error, as it is one base from a much larger clone. The chain is built from TRBV27 and TRBJ2-7; 7 bases fit TRBD1. This CDR3 contains 14 residues. The ends lost 5 bases at V and 6 bases at J; junction bases unmatched: 10. The germline CDR1 and CDR2 sequences are MNHEY and SMNVEV (reference sequence). CDR3 DNA: TGTGCCAGCAGTCGCCCACAGGGGCTCGCCGAGCAGTACTTC. Its protein product is CASSRPQGLAEQYF.

CDR3 in amino acids: CSVEPVSVGADTQYF. The CDR3 region has the DNA TGCAGCGTTGAACCGGTTAGCGTGGGTGCAGATACGCAGTATTTT. The V call is TRBV29-1, the J call TRBJ2-3; D is possibly TRBD2 (5 bases). Germline values: CDR1 SQVTM, CDR2 ANQGSEA. V was shortened by 2 bases and J by 4 bases, with 16 bases between the two germline ends. This CDR3 comprises 15 residues.

The chain employs TRBV7-8 and TRBJ2-1, with D uncertain. V was pared by 5 bases and J by 0 bases, with 14 bases between. Germline CDR1 is SGHVS and CDR2 is FQNEAQ. The CDR3 runs 16 residues. The chain's CDR3 is CASSPFSPNSYNEQFF. For the CDR3, the DNA is TGTGCCAGCAGCCCGTTCAGCCCGAACTCCTACAATGAGCAGTTCTTC.

The CDR3 bases are TGTGCCACCCGGGACTTTTTAGATCAGCCCCAGCATTTT. Translating gives CATRDFLDQPQHF. V and J are TRBV19 and TRBJ1-5; D perhaps matches TRBD1 (5 bases). This CDR3 spans 13 amino acids. V lost 10 bases to trimming and J lost 5 bases, with 15 bases between them. CDR1 is LNHDA and CDR2 is SQIVND in the germline V gene (reference sequence).

The chain uses TRBV28 and TRBJ2-7; D may be TRBD1 (6 bases). The CDR3 is made up of 13 amino acids. The germline CDR1 and CDR2 sequences are MDHEN and SYDVKM. V was pared by 8 bases and J by 3 bases, with 14 bases between. CDR3 protein: CASGQGMIYEQYF. In DNA form, the CDR3 reads TGTGCCAGCGGGCAGGGGATGATCTACGAGCAGTACTTC.

This clonotype turned up a few times. The V and J genes are TRBV10-3 and TRBJ1-1; no clear D gene. V was clipped by 7 bases and J by 0 bases, with 6 bases between them. CDR1 and CDR2 from the germline V gene are ENHRY and SYGVKD. This CDR3 has 12 residues. CDR3 coding DNA: TGTGCCATCAAAACCCTGAACACTGAAGCTTTCTTT. Protein: CAIKTLNTEAFF.

Comment on this clonotype: The junction and the germline gene differ at one end; a read error may be behind it. The chain joins TRBV20-1 to TRBJ2-7, with D tentatively TRBD1 (6 bases). CDR3 length equals 13 residues. Germline assignment: CDR1 DFQATT and CDR2 SNEGSKA (reference sequence). CDR3 bases: TGCAGTGCTAAACGGGACAATTCCTACAAGCAGTACTTC. Residues: CSAKRDNSYKQYF.

With respect to this clonotype: The conserved final phenylalanine or tryptophan is absent from the CDR3, which likely points to a read error. The gene calls are TRBV24-1 and TRBJ2-1, with 7 nucleotides matching TRBD2. This CDR3 contains 15 residues. Per the germline V gene, CDR1 is KGHDR and CDR2 is SFDVKD. V lost 7 bases, J lost 7 bases, and 12 bases stayed unmatched. The chain's CDR3 is CATSEVGGSGNEQFL. The CDR3, as DNA: TGTGCCACCAGCGAGGTGGGCGGGAGTGGTAATGAGCAGTTCCTC.

This clonotype was counted a few times. This rearrangement joins TRBV6-6 to TRBJ2-6; TRBD1 or TRBD2 may be the D gene (6 bases each). V was clipped by 0 bases and J by 0 bases, with 12 bases between them. This CDR3 is 18 amino acids long. Germline V gene data show CDR1 as MNHNY and CDR2 as SVGAGI (reference sequence). The CDR3 bases are TGTGCCAGCAGTTACTCCCCTGGGGGGCACTCTGGGGCCAACGTCCTGACTTTC. Translating it yields CASSYSPGGHSGANVLTF.